This T cell receptor (beta chain) was retrieved from a study of T cells in Graves' hyperthyroidism and ophthalmopathy (dated by TCRdb to between 2017 and 2020). Describing the broader study: Peripheral blood was sampled at the time of initial diagnosis, prior to any treatment. Prospective prediction of ophthalmopathy was tested in an independent validation cohort consisting of some 19 hyperthyroidism patients and some 17 patients who later progressed to ophthalmopathy. After sampling, hyperthyroidism patients received methimazole starting at 30 mg daily, and ophthalmopathy patients received high-dose intravenous methylprednisolone. The paper reports TCR Vbeta CDR3 sequencing of 135 peripheral blood samples: 43 ophthalmopathy, about 75 hyperthyroidism and approximately 17 progressor patients. To identify TCR V-J signatures that set the groups apart, the researchers used a discovery cohort of 100 patients, made up of fewer than 50 with Graves' ophthalmopathy and 55 to 65 with stable Graves' hyperthyroidism. The 100 or so discovery patients were randomly split 7:3 into training and test sets. In roughly six Graves' hyperthyroidism patients, the study also compared T-cell repertoires from thyroid tissue with T-cell repertoires from blood.

The investigation overall reported the following: No statistical method was used to fix the sample size in advance, and group allocation was not hidden from the investigators. In validation, the model predicted progression to ophthalmopathy a median of about 5.9 months before onset, with roughly 70% sensitivity and 72.22% specificity. Ophthalmopathy was separated from stable hyperthyroidism by a 13 V-J signature model, with 85% to 90% sensitivity and 81% to 83% specificity obtained in cross-validation and 80%/75% obtained in testing. Most expanded thyroid clonotypes (frequency above 0.001) were also detected in blood, a finding suggesting that blood repertoires may reflect thyroid immune responses.

CDR1 SGHTA and CDR2 FQGNSA were looked up in the germline V gene. Clipping removes 5 bases from V and 6 bases from J, with 10 as the unmatched junction base count. The CDR3 runs 17 residues from the cysteine to the phenylalanine. Of all the DNA, just the CDR3 is kept, 51 bases in frame from base 1. A remark on this clonotype: Its antigen is currently not known. No much larger clone is present one base from it, and per-base qualities are unavailable.

Hyperthyroidism patients were newly diagnosed, with disease duration under 2 months, and aged 18 to 65 years. Any patient with an uncontrolled infection, another autoimmune disease, pregnancy or lactation was excluded. Diagnoses were established on the basis of clinical symptoms, serum thyroxine and TRAb, thyroid ultrasound, and orbital computed tomography. For progressor patients, blood was drawn at the first diagnosis of hyperthyroidism, before any ophthalmopathy symptoms had appeared. PBMCs were isolated from more than 8 ml of fresh peripheral blood by Ficoll-Paque density gradient centrifugation. Patients classed as progressors first received a Graves' hyperthyroidism diagnosis and then went on to develop ophthalmopathy during follow-up. Total RNA was extracted using Trizol reagent, and RNA quality was assessed on an Agilent 2100 Bioanalyzer. The TCR beta CDR3 regions were amplified from RNA transcripts. A first-round RT-PCR of the TCR CDR3 used the HTBI primer set with the Qiagen OneStep RT-PCR kit. The libraries were constructed in a second round of multiplex PCR and then size-selected and purified. Libraries were sequenced paired-end with 100 bp reads on an Illumina HiSeq2000. The authors' analysis ran thus. Raw data were processed with SOAPnuke, discarding reads with adapters, uncalled bases, mean Phred below 15, or no exact constant-primer or identifier match. High-quality paired reads were merged with COPE v1.2.5, and unique nucleotide sequences were defined as clonotypes. Clonotypes were aligned to IMGT TRBV, TRBD and TRBJ reference segments using MiTCR v1.1. Only V-J combinations with frequency above 0.0001, covering 99.2% of repertoires, were analysed. The TCS score was defined as F50 (clonal expansion) divided by E x V (chaos), with BLOSUM62-based TCRdist calculated between CDR3 peptides within each V-J. Welch's t-statistics and random forest reduced approximately 520 V-J features to 10 to 15, which were used in a naive Bayes classifier (R e1071). The similarity between thyroid and blood repertoires was quantified using the Morisita-Horn index. TCRdb cleaned the public reads at Q25 with fastp, built clones with MiXCR and kept in-frame beta chains. Each record represents a unique CDR3 protein, reported with the most common genes and DNA among its rows. The V and J calls were determined by TCRdb, not by the authors. This sample holds about 25,000 distinct CDR3 sequences; around 47% were observed only once. The ten largest clonotypes hold roughly 26% of the sample.

This TCR was sampled from a middle-aged woman with Graves' hyperthyroidism that later progressed to Graves' ophthalmopathy. The sample consisted of blood. The receptor chain draws on TRBV7-2 and TRBJ2-3; the central 14 bases match TRBD2. The CDR3 protein sequence reads: CASSIAGTSGSPDTQYF. The DNA reads as follows: TGTGCCAGCAGCATCGCCGGGACTAGCGGGAGCCCCGATACGCAGTATTTT. Reference TRBV7-2 and TRBJ2-3 genes cover what lies past the CDR3, so the full variable domain is GAGVSQSPSNKVTEKGKDVELRCDPISGHTALYWYRQSLGQGLEFLIYFQGNSAPDKSGLPSDRFSAERTGGSVSTLTIQRTQQEDSAVYLCASSIAGTSGSPDTQYFGPGTRLTVL.